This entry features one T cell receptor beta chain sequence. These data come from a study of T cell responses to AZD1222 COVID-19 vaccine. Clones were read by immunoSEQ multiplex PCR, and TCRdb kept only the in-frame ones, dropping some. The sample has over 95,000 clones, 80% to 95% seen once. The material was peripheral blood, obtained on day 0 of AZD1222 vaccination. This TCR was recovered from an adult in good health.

This CDR3 reads CASSWGQGGRETQYF. CDR3 DNA sequence: TGTGCCAGCAGTTGGGGACAGGGGGGCCGGGAGACCCAGTACTTC. The chain links TRBV6-2 or TRBV6-3 to TRBJ2-5, with 11 positions matching TRBD1. The CDR3 has 15 residues. V shed 4 bases, J shed 5 bases, and the junction held 6 bases outside the gene matches. Germline CDR1 MNHEY, CDR2 SVGEGT.